This entry features one TCR beta chain sequence. No antigen is known for it. This record comes from a study of cytomegalovirus exposure and HLA in healthy donors. Study-wide context: Later, an analysis reported that the 120 or so validation repertoires had used the same platform as the roughly 680 first-cohort repertoires.

Study conclusions and caveats: A list of 164 TCR beta chains associated with cytomegalovirus was given. The authors confirmed in vitro that three CMV-associated chains were specific for CMV antigens.

Losses at the gene ends were 4 bases for V and 4 bases for J; bases not matched to a gene: 8. This CDR3 region has 15 residues. Germline V gene data show CDR1 as SGHNT and CDR2 as YYREEE (reference sequence). Clones were sequenced by immunoSEQ multiplex PCR, and TCRdb holds only the in-frame ones, with some missing. The sample gives approximately 220,000 clones, more than 75% of which show up once; around 3% is in the top ten. The TCR was taken from a young man in good health and CMV-seronegative. This chain links TRBV5-4 with TRBJ2-5; 9 nucleotides match TRBD1. Sequenced: PBMCs. The DNA of the CDR3 is TGTGCCAGCAGCCGAACGACAGGGGGAGGAGAGACCCAGTACTTC. It translates to CASSRTTGGGETQYF.